The T cell receptor (beta chain) described here comes from a study of blood T cell repertoires in COVID-19. Study-wide context: Sites across the United States, Italy and Spain contributed samples from acute and convalescent COVID-19. The analysed material was cDNA or gDNA that came from T cells, B-cell-depleted T cells, or PBMCs.

Enrolment of Seattle patients took place during active infection, and they were followed longitudinally. The CDR3 sequence is 14 residues long. Unmatched junction bases numbered 4, after V lost 8 bases and J lost 0 bases. The germline gives CDR1 ENHRY, CDR2 SYGVKD. Authors' analysis steps: The authors estimated nucleated cell counts from reference gene primer amplification. Only in-frame clones appear in the TCRdb table, and some are missing; sequencing was by immunoSEQ multiplex PCR. V, J and clone size reflect that table, while D and trimming were determined from the DNA. This table has 150,000 to 180,000 clones, roughly 84% appearing once.

The V and J genes are TRBV10-3 and TRBJ1-5, with TRBD1 matching over 7 bases. This receptor was taken from a man aged 55 to 69 with COVID-19, enrolled during active disease. Input material: peripheral blood. CDR3 nucleotide sequence: TGTGCCATCGGCACAGGGGATAGCAATCAGCCCCAGCATTTT. Translation: CAIGTGDSNQPQHF.